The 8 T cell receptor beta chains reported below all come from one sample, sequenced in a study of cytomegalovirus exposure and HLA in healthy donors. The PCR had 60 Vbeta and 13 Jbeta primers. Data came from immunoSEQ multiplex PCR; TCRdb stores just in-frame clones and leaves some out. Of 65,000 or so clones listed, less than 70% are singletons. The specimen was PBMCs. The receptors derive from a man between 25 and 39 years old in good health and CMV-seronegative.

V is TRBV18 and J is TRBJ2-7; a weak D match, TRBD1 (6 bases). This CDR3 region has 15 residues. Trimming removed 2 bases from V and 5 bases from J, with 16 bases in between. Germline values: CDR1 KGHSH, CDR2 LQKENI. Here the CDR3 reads CASSPTAGDGDEQYF. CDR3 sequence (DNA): TGTGCCAGCTCACCAACGGCAGGGGATGGTGACGAGCAGTACTTC.

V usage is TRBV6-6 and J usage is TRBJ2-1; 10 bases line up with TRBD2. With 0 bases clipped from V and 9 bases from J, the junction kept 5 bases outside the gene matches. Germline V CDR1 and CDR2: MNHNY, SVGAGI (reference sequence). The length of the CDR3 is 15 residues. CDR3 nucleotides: TGTGCCAGCAGTTACTCTAGCGGGGGGTCGGGTGAGCAGTTCTTC. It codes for CASSYSSGGSGEQFF.

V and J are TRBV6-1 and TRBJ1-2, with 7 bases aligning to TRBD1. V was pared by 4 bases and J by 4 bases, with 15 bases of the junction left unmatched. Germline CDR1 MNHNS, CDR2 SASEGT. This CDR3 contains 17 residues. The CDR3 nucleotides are TGTGCCAGCAGTGGAGACAGGGCAGGGAGCGTAGGCTATGGCTACACCTTC. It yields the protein CASSGDRAGSVGYGYTF.

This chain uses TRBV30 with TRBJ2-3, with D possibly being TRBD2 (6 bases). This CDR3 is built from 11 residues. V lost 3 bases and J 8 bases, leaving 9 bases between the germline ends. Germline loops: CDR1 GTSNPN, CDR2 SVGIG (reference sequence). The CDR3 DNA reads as TGTGCCTGGAGCGGGGGTGGTACGCAGTATTTT. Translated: CAWSGGGTQYF.

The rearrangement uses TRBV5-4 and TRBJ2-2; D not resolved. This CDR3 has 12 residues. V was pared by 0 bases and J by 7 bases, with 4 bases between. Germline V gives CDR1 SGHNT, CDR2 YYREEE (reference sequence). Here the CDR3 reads CASSLANGELFF. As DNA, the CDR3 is TGTGCCAGCAGCTTGGCAAACGGGGAGCTGTTTTTT.

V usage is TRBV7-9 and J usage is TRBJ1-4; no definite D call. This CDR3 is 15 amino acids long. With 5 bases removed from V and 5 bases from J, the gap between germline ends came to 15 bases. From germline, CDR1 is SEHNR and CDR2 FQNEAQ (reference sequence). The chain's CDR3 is CASSQVSGENEKLFF. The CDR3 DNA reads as TGTGCCAGCAGCCAAGTCTCCGGGGAGAATGAAAAACTGTTTTTT.

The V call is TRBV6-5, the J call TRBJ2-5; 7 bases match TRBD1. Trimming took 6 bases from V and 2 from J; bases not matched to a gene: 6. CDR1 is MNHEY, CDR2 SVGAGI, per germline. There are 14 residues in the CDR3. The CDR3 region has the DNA TGTGCCAGCAGCCCCGGGACAGCACAAGAGACCCAGTACTTC. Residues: CASSPGTAQETQYF.

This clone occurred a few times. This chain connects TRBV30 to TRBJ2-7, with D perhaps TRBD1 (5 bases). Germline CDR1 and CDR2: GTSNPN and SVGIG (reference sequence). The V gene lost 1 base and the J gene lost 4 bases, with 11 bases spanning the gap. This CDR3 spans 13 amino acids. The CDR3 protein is CAWSADNLYEQYF. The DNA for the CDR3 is TGTGCCTGGAGTGCGGACAACCTATACGAGCAGTACTTC.